A selection of T cell receptor beta chains follows, all from one sample in a study of blood T cell repertoires in COVID-19. Only in-frame clones appear in the TCRdb table, and some are missing; sequencing was by immunoSEQ multiplex PCR. Among about 180,000 clones, about 86% were seen once, and the ten largest hold under 15%. The sequencing input was peripheral blood. These receptors originate from a woman in her 70s with COVID-19, enrolled during active disease. CDR3s include the opening cysteine and the closing phenylalanine or tryptophan. A D gene is named only where the DNA matches it firmly. Not every row has a clone size; where given, it reads once, few, many or a size class.

>-|-|TRBV21-1|TRBJ2-5
TGTGCCAGCAGCAAAGATGGGACGCGGACCAGACAGGGTCCAAAAGAGACCCAGTACTTC
CASSKDGTRTRQGPKETQYF
>-|-|TRBV5-8|TRBJ1-5
TGTGCCAGCAGCTTGGTGCAGGGGTATCAGCCCCAGCATTTT
CASSLVQGYQPQHF
>-|-|TRBV5-1|TRBJ2-2
TGCGCCAGCAGCTTGTCCGGGGGTCCCGGGGAGCTGTTTTTT
CASSLSGGPGELFF
>once|TRBD2|TRBV11-2|TRBJ2-7
TGTGCCAGCAGCTTAGGCCTGACTAGCAGTCACGAGCAGTACTTC
CASSLGLTSSHEQYF
>-|-|TRBV5-4|TRBJ2-5
TGTGCCAGCAGCTTGGAATTGAGGCGAGAGACCCAGTACTTC
CASSLELRRETQYF
>-|-|TRBV6-5|TRBJ1-5
TGTGCCAGCAGACCTCAGGGTTATAGCAATCAGCCCCAGCATTTT
CASRPQGYSNQPQHF
>-|TRBD1|TRBV4-2|TRBJ2-1
TGTGCCAGCAGCCAAGGGGACAGGGATTTTGATGAGCAGTTCTTC
CASSQGDRDFDEQFF
>-|TRBD2|TRBV18|TRBJ2-7
TGTGCCAGCTCGGATAGCGGGAGGCGTTCCTACGAGCAGTACTTC
CASSDSGRRSYEQYF
>-|TRBD1|TRBV19|TRBJ2-5
TGTGCCATCTCGAAGGGACAGGGTGTAGGAGAGACCCAGTACTTC
CAISKGQGVGETQYF
>-|TRBD2|TRBV19|TRBJ2-1
TGTGCCAGTAGTACGAGGGGACTAGGAAATCCTAATGAGCAGTTCTTC
CASSTRGLGNPNEQFF
>-|-|TRBV4-1|TRBJ1-6
TGCGCCAGCAGCCAAGCATTCAATGGCCCAGGTTCACCCCTCCACTTT
CASSQAFNGPGSPLHF
>-|TRBD2|TRBV7-9|TRBJ2-1
TGTGCCAGCCGCCCGGGGCTAGCTCCGGGAGGGCATGAGCAGTTCTTC
CASRPGLAPGGHEQFF
>-|-|TRBV30|TRBJ1-4
TGTGCCTGGCAGGGATTAGGTGAAAAACTGTTTTTT
CAWQGLGEKLFF
>-|TRBD1|TRBV9|TRBJ1-1
TGTGCCAGCAGCGTGGACTCTGGACAGGGTTTCTCTGAAGCTTTCTTT
CASSVDSGQGFSEAFF
>-|-|TRBV5-1|TRBJ1-6
TGCGCCAGCAGCTTGGGTTCCGATAATTCACCCCTCCACTTT
CASSLGSDNSPLHF
>-|-|TRBV11-2|TRBJ1-1
TGTGCCAGCAGCTTAGGGGAGGGCACTGAAGCTTTCTTT
CASSLGEGTEAFF
>-|-|TRBV7-3|TRBJ2-1
TGTGCCAGCAGCTCTACCAGGGAACAGTACAATGAGCAGTTCTTC
CASSSTREQYNEQFF
>-|-|TRBV11-3|TRBJ2-1
TGTGCCAGCAGCCCCCGGACACACAATGAGCAGTTCTTC
CASSPRTHNEQFF
>-|TRBD2|TRBV28|TRBJ2-5
TGTGCCAGCAGTTTTCGCGGGAGGGTGGAAGAGACCCAGTACTTC
CASSFRGRVEETQYF
>-|-|TRBV18|TRBJ1-1
TGTGCCAGCTCACCTTACATAAACACTGAAGCTTTCTTT
CASSPYINTEAFF
>-|-|TRBV7-2|TRBJ1-4
TGTGCCAGCAGCTTGAACAGGGCCGGACGTGAAAAACTGTTTTTT
CASSLNRAGREKLFF
>-|TRBD2|TRBV7-8|TRBJ2-1
TGTGCCAGCAGCAACCGGGAGCGGGAGTACCGCAATGAGCAGTTCTTC
CASSNREREYRNEQFF
>-|TRBD1|TRBV5-4|TRBJ2-7
TGTGCCAGCAGGGGGGACAGTTGGTACGAGCAGTACTTC
CASRGDSWYEQYF
>-|TRBD2|TRBV28|TRBJ2-1
TGTGCCAGCAGTCGAGGACTAGATAATAACAATGAGCAATTCTTC
CASSRGLDNNNEQFF
>-|TRBD1|TRBV4-2|TRBJ1-3
TGTGCCAGCAGCCACACGGTGGGACAGGGCGGGGGAAACACCATATATTTT
CASSHTVGQGGGNTIYF
>-|TRBD2|TRBV6-5|TRBJ2-2
TGTGCCAGCACCGGACTAGCGGGAAGTACCGGGGAGCTGTTTTTT
CASTGLAGSTGELFF
>-|-|TRBV6-2/TRBV6-3|TRBJ2-5
TGTGCCAGCAGTCGTTCCGGAGGGTACCAAGAGACCCAGTACTTC
CASSRSGGYQETQYF
>-|TRBD2|TRBV19|TRBJ2-2
TGTGCCAGTAGTTCCGGACTAGCGGGGTGGGGGGAGCTGTTTTTT
CASSSGLAGWGELFF
>-|TRBD1|TRBV12-3/TRBV12-4|TRBJ1-1
TGTGCCAGCAGCCGACAGGGAGATACTGAAGCTTTCTTT
CASSRQGDTEAFF
>-|TRBD1|TRBV3-1/TRBV3-2|TRBJ2-6
TGTGCCAGCAGCCAAGAGACAGGGGCTAGCTCTGGGGCCAACGTCCTGACTTTC
CASSQETGASSGANVLTF
>-|TRBD1|TRBV18|TRBJ2-5
TGTGCCAGCTCACGTACGACAGGGCAAGAGACCCAGTACTTC
CASSRTTGQETQYF
>-|-|TRBV7-2|TRBJ1-1
TGTGCCAGCAGCTTAGTTGGCAGGGCAAACACTGAAGCTTTCTTT
CASSLVGRANTEAFF
>-|-|TRBV4-3|TRBJ1-5
TGCGCCAGCAGCCAAGAAGGTCATAGCAGCAATCAGCCCCAGCATTTT
CASSQEGHSSNQPQHF
>-|-|TRBV7-9|TRBJ2-7
TGTGCCAGCAGCTTAGCGGCAGGGCCCGACGAGCAGTACTTC
CASSLAAGPDEQYF
>-|TRBD2|TRBV4-1|TRBJ2-1
TGCGCCAGCAGCCAAAAAAGCGGGAGCTCCTACAATGAGCAGTTCTTC
CASSQKSGSSYNEQFF
>-|TRBD1|TRBV5-1|TRBJ1-6
TGCGCCAGCAGCTTGTCGTTGTCACGGACAGGGAATTCACCCCTCCACTTT
CASSLSLSRTGNSPLHF
>-|-|TRBV5-1|TRBJ2-7
TGCGCCAGCAGCTTGGCCTCTAGGAGCTACGAGCAGTACTTC
CASSLASRSYEQYF
>-|-|TRBV28|TRBJ1-3
TGTGCCAGCAGTTTACAGGGTGTCGGAAACACCATATATTTT
CASSLQGVGNTIYF
>-|-|TRBV7-9|TRBJ1-2
TGTGCCAGCAGCTCCCGTGACGGTAACAGGGCGGATGGCTATGGCTACACCTTC
CASSSRDGNRADGYGYTF
>once|TRBD2|TRBV14|TRBJ2-4
TGTGCCAGCAGCCAAGATAAGCGGGATGACAAAAACATTCAGTACTTC
CASSQDKRDDKNIQYF
>-|TRBD2|TRBV5-4|TRBJ2-1
TGTGCCAGCAGGACGGGAGGGCCAGACAATGAGCAGTTCTTC
CASRTGGPDNEQFF
>-|-|TRBV9|TRBJ2-7
TGTGCCAGCAGCGTAGCAATGGGGAGCTCCTACGAGCAGTACTTC
CASSVAMGSSYEQYF
>once|TRBD1|TRBV7-9|TRBJ2-1
TGTGCCAGCAGCTTACTCGACAGGGCCTCCTACAATGAGCAGTTCTTC
CASSLLDRASYNEQFF
>-|-|TRBV10-3|TRBJ2-7
TGTGCCATCGGAAATGGTGGGAGTATCGGCGAGCAGTACTTC
CAIGNGGSIGEQYF
>few|TRBD2|TRBV10-3|TRBJ2-7
TGTGCCATCAGTGAGATTAGCGGGACTACCTACGAGCAGTACTTC
CAISEISGTTYEQYF
>-|-|TRBV7-3|TRBJ2-2
TGTGCCAGCAGCTACACAGGGACCACCGGGGAGCTGTTTTTT
CASSYTGTTGELFF
>-|TRBD1|TRBV5-4|TRBJ1-3
TGTGCCAGCAGCTCCCCAGGGGGCACTGGAAACACCATATATTTT
CASSSPGGTGNTIYF
>-|-|TRBV19|TRBJ1-5
TGTGCCAGTAGTATAGGCCCGCAGGGGTTTAGCAATCAGCCCCAGCATTTT
CASSIGPQGFSNQPQHF
>once|-|TRBV29-1|TRBJ1-1
TGCAGCACTCAAACAGGAAACACTGAAGCTTTCTTT
CSTQTGNTEAFF
>few|-|TRBV11-3|TRBJ1-1
TGTGCCAGCAGCTGGGCCATATATAACACTGAAGCTTTCTTT
CASSWAIYNTEAFF
>-|-|TRBV5-4|TRBJ2-2
TGTGCCAGCAGCTTTAGCGGACTTAACACCGGGGAGCTGTTTTTT
CASSFSGLNTGELFF
>-|-|TRBV4-1|TRBJ2-3
TGCGCCAGCAGCCAAAAGACAGAAGAAACAGATACGCAGTATTTT
CASSQKTEETDTQYF
>-|TRBD1|TRBV5-4|TRBJ2-1
TGTGCCAGCAGCTTGGATTCAGGGGGCCGAGGTGAGCAGTTCTTC
CASSLDSGGRGEQFF
>-|-|TRBV19|TRBJ2-7
TGTGCCAGTAGTATTAACGAGTTGTACGAGCAGTACTTC
CASSINELYEQYF